The clone carrying this T cell receptor beta chain was counted only a few times. A second PCR of roughly 7 to 11 cycles used a sample-barcoded 5' primer and a J-beta primer mix. TCRdb called the 5' RACE reads again in MiXCR, with one record for every CDR3 protein. The table has hundreds of thousands of distinct CDR3 sequences, 25% to 30% seen once. These data belong to a study of blood T cells in healthy people across ages. Germline CDR1 reads SEHNR; CDR2 reads FQNEAQ (reference sequence). Trimming at V came to 5 bases and at J to 4 bases, leaving 4 bases not matched to a gene. The CDR3 consists of 15 residues.

The chain employs TRBV7-9 and TRBJ1-6, with 8 positions matching TRBD1. The receptor's source is an elderly woman in good health. The sample consisted of blood. In nucleotides, the CDR3 is TGTGCCAGCAGCCCGACAGGGGCGTATAATTCACCCCTCCACTTT. Translation: CASSPTGAYNSPLHF.